The present T cell receptor beta chain was sequenced within a study of blood T cell repertoires in COVID-19. Study overall: Samples taken during acute and convalescent COVID-19 were collected in the United States, Italy and Spain. PBMCs, B-cell-depleted T cells, or T cells were the source of the cDNA or gDNA that made up the material.

Germline loops: CDR1 SEHNR, CDR2 FQNEAQ (reference sequence). The CDR3 covers 10 residues. The V gene lost 7 bases and the J gene lost 7 bases, with 5 bases spanning the gap. Study processing details: By means of reference gene primer amplification, nucleated cell counts were estimated. Profiling relied on immunoSEQ multiplex PCR, and the TCRdb table lists in-frame clones only, not all of them. The V and J calls and the clone size are those of that table, but D and trimming were determined from the DNA. The table lists around 80,000 clones, around 80% of them singletons, with 9.5% to 15% in the top ten. The table lists this clone with a few counts.

Input material: peripheral blood. This sequence originates from a man older than 75 with acute or convalescent COVID-19. The V call is TRBV7-9, the J call TRBJ2-1, with D unresolved. CDR3 coding DNA: TGTGCCAGCACCCCTAATGAGCAGTTCTTC. As protein: CASTPNEQFF.